These 24 T cell receptor beta chains were all obtained from the same sample, sequenced in a study of technical replicates of blood from a few donors. Some clones are missing from TCRdb's copy, which holds only in-frame ones; the method was immunoSEQ multiplex PCR. The sample holds under 90,000 clones; approximately 96% are singletons and the top ten take approximately 0.21%. The sequenced sample consisted of T cells isolated from PBMCs. All receptors come from a human donor in good health.

The J gene is TRBJ1-5, the V gene TRBV9; weak D call: TRBD1 (5 bases). V was cut by 4 bases and J by 5 bases, with 10 bases left in between. Per germline, CDR1 SGDLS and CDR2 YYNGEE. The CDR3 length is 13 residues. The CDR3 sequence is CASSRGNDQPQHF. The DNA for the CDR3 is TGTGCCAGCAGCAGGGGAAACGATCAGCCCCAGCATTTT.

The chain recombines TRBV2 with TRBJ2-4; the D gene is possibly TRBD1 (6 bases). The CDR3 contains 15 residues. V was trimmed by 3 bases and J by 3 bases, leaving 12 bases between them. Looked up from germline, CDR1 is SNHLY and CDR2 is FYNNEI. CDR3 protein: CASSDRGPSKNIQYF. The CDR3 DNA reads as TGTGCCAGCAGTGACAGGGGTCCCAGCAAAAACATTCAGTACTTC.

The rearrangement uses TRBV20-1 and TRBJ1-2; no clear D. This CDR3 region has 11 residues. Looked up from germline, CDR1 is DFQATT and CDR2 is SNEGSKA (reference sequence). V lost 5 bases and J lost 5, with 9 bases in between. CDR3 in amino acids: CSAVAEYGYTF. CDR3 nucleotides: TGCAGTGCTGTAGCTGAGTATGGCTACACCTTC.

The rearrangement uses TRBV13 and TRBJ2-5, with 7 bases that match TRBD2. The germline V gene encodes CDR1 PRHDT and CDR2 FYEKMQ (reference sequence). V was pared by 1 base and J by 5 bases, with 4 bases of the junction left unmatched. The CDR3 totals 14 residues. The CDR3 is CASSLEAGSETQYF. The DNA for the CDR3 is TGTGCCAGCAGCTTAGAAGCGGGGTCGGAGACCCAGTACTTC.

CDR3 coding DNA: TGTGCCAGCAGTGTAAGCCCAGGGTTCAATCAGCCCCAGCATTTT. Translation: CASSVSPGFNQPQHF. J is TRBJ1-5 and V is TRBV2, with a possible D match to TRBD1 (5 bases). CDR1 and CDR2 from the germline V gene are SNHLY and FYNNEI. The V gene lost 4 bases and the J gene lost 3 bases, with 13 bases spanning the gap. The length of the CDR3 is 15 residues.

This CDR3 reads CASSFPPGQGSGNTIYF. The CDR3 region has the DNA TGTGCCAGCAGCTTTCCACCGGGACAGGGATCAGGAAACACCATATATTTT. The chain carries TRBV7-9 and TRBJ1-3, with TRBD1 matching over 9 bases. Looked up from germline, CDR1 is SEHNR and CDR2 is FQNEAQ (reference sequence). The CDR3 consists of 17 residues. J gave up 4 bases and V 3 bases, and 10 bases lay outside the gene matches.

The rearrangement links TRBV7-2 to TRBJ1-5; D is perhaps TRBD1 (6 bases). This CDR3 contains 16 residues. Germline V gene data show CDR1 as SGHTA and CDR2 as FQGNSA. V dropped 4 bases and J dropped 4 bases, with 17 bases sitting between them. This CDR3 reads CASSSQSGTRNQPQHF. As DNA, the CDR3 is TGTGCCAGCAGCTCGCAATCAGGGACAAGAAATCAGCCCCAGCATTTT.

The chain links TRBV7-6 to TRBJ2-7, with D perhaps TRBD2 (5 bases). Trimming took off 1 base at V and 5 bases at J, with 15 bases between the two ends. This CDR3 has 15 residues. CDR1 is SGHVS and CDR2 is FNYEAQ in the germline V gene. In DNA form, the CDR3 reads TGTGCCAGCAGCTTAGGCCTCACGGCGAGGGACGAGCAGTACTTC. Translation: CASSLGLTARDEQYF.

The chain couples TRBV7-9 to TRBJ2-3; 9 bases match TRBD1. The CDR3 runs to 19 residues. V was clipped by 6 bases and J by 0 bases; unmatched bases: 16. The germline V gene has CDR1 SEHNR and CDR2 FQNEAQ (reference sequence). The CDR3 sequence: CASRGILDRGSYSTDTQYF. In nucleotides, the CDR3 is TGTGCCAGCAGGGGCATTTTGGACAGGGGCTCGTATAGCACAGATACGCAGTATTTT.

This chain links TRBV19 with TRBJ1-2, with TRBD1 matching 7 bases. The length of the CDR3 is 13 residues. CDR1 is LNHDA and CDR2 is SQIVND in the germline V gene (reference sequence). The ends lost 3 bases at V and 3 bases at J; junction bases unmatched: 1. CDR3 DNA sequence: TGTGCCAGTAGTATCACAGGGGACTATGGCTACACCTTC. Its protein product is CASSITGDYGYTF.

The J gene is TRBJ1-2, the V gene TRBV28, with D possibly matching TRBD1 (5 bases). The CDR3 extends over 13 amino acids. Germline V CDR1 and CDR2: MDHEN, SYDVKM. The V end was cut by 2 bases, the J end by 10 bases, with 14 bases between. CDR3 in DNA: TGTGCCAGCAGTTTAAGGCTGGACAAGCCCTACACCTTC. Its translation is CASSLRLDKPYTF.

The chain recombines TRBV4-2 with TRBJ2-3, with 8 bases fitting TRBD2. CDR3 length: 16 amino acids. CDR1 and CDR2 (germline): LGHNA, YNFKEQ. Trimming took 0 bases from V and 0 from J; bases not matched to a gene: 2. The chain's CDR3 is CASSQELAVSTDTQYF. The CDR3 coding sequence is TGTGCCAGCAGCCAAGAACTAGCGGTGAGCACAGATACGCAGTATTTT.

The V and J genes are TRBV19 and TRBJ1-2; possible D gene TRBD1, 6 bases. The CDR3 runs to 11 residues. Germline CDR1 reads LNHDA; CDR2 reads SQIVND (reference sequence). V lost 9 bases to trimming and J lost 2 bases, with 7 bases between them. The CDR3 DNA reads as TGTGCCAGCCAGGGGAACTATGGCTACACCTTC. Its protein product is CASQGNYGYTF.

The chain couples TRBV7-2 to TRBJ2-2; TRBD2 matches at 7 bases. Germline trimming cut 1 base from V and 4 bases from J; bases unmatched to any gene: 6. Germline V lookup: CDR1 SGHTA, CDR2 FQGNSA. This CDR3 is 16 amino acids long. The CDR3 here is CASSLVPLAGTGELFF. CDR3 bases: TGTGCCAGCAGCTTAGTTCCTTTAGCGGGCACCGGGGAGCTGTTTTTT.

The chain has TRBV11-3 and TRBJ1-1; 7 nucleotides match TRBD1. The V gene end was trimmed by 3 bases and the J gene end by 6 bases; junction bases not matched to a gene: 7. CDR1 is SGHNT and CDR2 is YENEEA in the germline V gene. The CDR3 totals 14 residues. The CDR3 bases are TGTGCCAGCAGCTTTGGGGGGACAGCCGCTGAAGCTTTCTTT. It translates to CASSFGGTAAEAFF.

The chain recombines TRBV5-1 with TRBJ2-5; a possible D gene is TRBD2 (7 bases). This CDR3 is built from 16 residues. Trimming took 2 bases from V and 4 from J, leaving 18 bases between them. Germline loops: CDR1 SGHRS, CDR2 YFSETQ. CDR3 amino acids: CASSFSGGLTLETQYF. In DNA, the CDR3 is TGCGCCAGCAGCTTTTCGGGGGGCCTTACTTTAGAGACCCAGTACTTC.

The rearrangement joins TRBV9 to TRBJ1-4; D is possibly TRBD1 (6 bases). Germline CDR1 and CDR2: SGDLS and YYNGEE. V dropped 0 bases and J dropped 12 bases, with 9 bases sitting between them. CDR3 length: 12 residues. CDR3 sequence: CASSVDRDELFF. For the CDR3, the DNA is TGTGCCAGCAGCGTAGACAGGGACGAACTGTTTTTT. Complete variable domain (other parts from reference TRBV9 and TRBJ1-4): DSGVTQTPKHLITATGQRVTLRCSPRSGDLSVYWYQQSLDQGLQFLIQYYNGEERAKGNILERFSAQQFPDLHSELNLSSLELGDSALYFCASSVDRDELFFGSGTQLSVL.

J is TRBJ2-6 and V is TRBV19, with D perhaps matching TRBD1 (6 bases). Per the germline V gene, CDR1 is LNHDA and CDR2 is SQIVND (reference sequence). The CDR3 consists of 16 residues. V dropped 3 bases and J dropped 4 bases, with 13 bases sitting between them. Here the CDR3 DNA reads TGTGCCAGTAGTATTTTGTCAGGGGCCGGGGCCAACGTCCTGACTTTC. Translated: CASSILSGAGANVLTF.

This clone was recorded once. The chain couples TRBV7-9 to TRBJ2-7; D gene ambiguous. V lost 5 bases and J 6 bases, leaving 20 bases between the germline ends. The germline V gene encodes CDR1 SEHNR and CDR2 FQNEAQ (reference sequence). CDR3 length: 15 amino acids. This CDR3 is CASSDIPGSSTEQYF. The DNA for the CDR3 is TGTGCCAGCAGCGACATACCAGGATCCTCTACCGAGCAGTACTTC.

The V gene is TRBV28, the J gene TRBJ2-5; D might be TRBD2 (6 bases). Between the trimmed V and J ends, which lost 5 bases and 5 bases, there was a span of 15 bases. CDR1 and CDR2 from the germline V gene are MDHEN and SYDVKM. This CDR3 has 14 amino acids. The CDR3 nucleotides are TGTGCCAGCAGTCTAACTAGCTTGCGGGAGACCCAGTACTTC. This gives the protein CASSLTSLRETQYF.

The chain joins TRBV2 to TRBJ1-3; perhaps TRBD1 as D (5 bases). CDR1 and CDR2 (germline): SNHLY, FYNNEI. The CDR3 loop spans 14 amino acids. V was trimmed by 3 bases and J by 9 bases, leaving 15 bases between them. The CDR3 coding sequence is TGTGCCAGCAGTGATAGGGGTACGGGTAGCACCATATATTTT. Translating it yields CASSDRGTGSTIYF.

V usage is TRBV9 and J usage is TRBJ1-4; 9 nucleotides agree with TRBD1. The CDR3 extends over 17 amino acids. After removal of 4 bases from V and 4 bases from J, the junction contained 11 bases not matched to a gene. Looked up from germline, CDR1 is SGDLS and CDR2 is YYNGEE. The CDR3 bases are TGTGCCAGCAGCCCCGGAGGCAGACAGGGGGTTAATGAAAAACTGTTTTTT. Protein sequence: CASSPGGRQGVNEKLFF.

The chain recombines TRBV6-1 with TRBJ2-7; tentative D call: TRBD1 (7 bases). V lost 1 base, J lost 6 bases, and 19 bases lay in between. The CDR3 totals 16 residues. CDR1 and CDR2 (germline): MNHNS, SASEGT. The CDR3 sequence: CASSEDWAGGRCEQYF. In DNA, the CDR3 is TGTGCCAGCAGTGAAGACTGGGCAGGGGGGCGTTGCGAGCAGTACTTC.

The chain employs TRBV4-1 and TRBJ1-2; 9 nucleotides agree with TRBD1. The CDR3 length is 15 residues. Germline CDR1 is MGHRA and CDR2 is YSYEKL. V was pared by 4 bases and J by 1 base, with 4 bases of the junction left unmatched. CDR3: CASSPGTGFNYGYTF. The CDR3 DNA follows: TGCGCCAGCAGCCCCGGGACAGGGTTTAACTATGGCTACACCTTC.